Each of the 23 T cell receptor beta chains below was sequenced from the same sample in a study of PD-1 blockade in classical Hodgkin lymphoma. Time point: cycle 4 day 1 (C4D1), after more than five weeks of nivolumab. Each patient's relapse followed autologous stem cell transplantation, and brentuximab vedotin exposure varied. Method: immunoSEQ multiplex PCR; TCRdb's copy keeps in-frame clones and lacks some. The repertoire holds around 35,000 clones, with 72% as singletons. Source: peripheral blood mononuclear cells (PBMCs), taken before the fourth cycle of nivolumab. The source is a human donor with classical Hodgkin lymphoma.

This clone was recorded once. The rearrangement links TRBV28 to TRBJ2-7; D perhaps matches TRBD2 (5 bases). With 8 bases removed from V and 1 base from J, the gap between germline ends came to 15 bases. Germline V gene sequence: CDR1 MDHEN, CDR2 SYDVKM. The length of the CDR3 is 14 residues. DNA for the CDR3: TGTGCCAGCGAGGCCCGAGCGGCTTCCTACGAGCAGTACTTC. It is translated as CASEARAASYEQYF.

V gene TRBV18 combines with J gene TRBJ2-2; D might be TRBD1 (5 bases). The CDR3 runs to 15 residues. Germline V gene data show CDR1 as KGHSH and CDR2 as LQKENI. The V gene lost 4 bases and the J gene lost 3 bases, with 12 bases spanning the gap. CDR3: CASSRAKGYTGELFF. The CDR3 bases are TGTGCCAGCTCACGGGCCAAGGGGTACACCGGGGAGCTGTTTTTT.

The chain has TRBV4-2 and TRBJ2-2; TRBD2 is a possible D gene (5 bases). The CDR3 has 18 amino acids. Germline V CDR1 and CDR2: LGHNA, YNFKEQ. V was trimmed by 0 bases and J by 0 bases, leaving 14 bases between them. CDR3 residues: CASSQDRKRFANTGELFF. The CDR3 region has the DNA TGTGCCAGCAGCCAAGATAGGAAGCGGTTCGCGAACACCGGGGAGCTGTTTTTT.

The chain is built from TRBV14 and TRBJ2-1, with 16 positions matching TRBD2. Germline CDR1 reads SGHDN; CDR2 reads FVKESK. Germline trimming cut 4 bases from V and 6 bases from J; bases unmatched to any gene: 6. The CDR3 sequence is 17 residues long. The CDR3 sequence is CASSPRGLAGGGNEQFF. For the CDR3, the DNA is TGTGCCAGCAGCCCCCGGGGACTAGCGGGAGGGGGCAATGAGCAGTTCTTC. The whole variable domain, remainder taken from reference TRBV14 and TRBJ2-1, is EAGVTQFPSHSVIEKGQTVTLRCDPISGHDNLYWYRRVMGKEIKFLLHFVKESKQDESGMPNNRFLAERTGGTYSTLKVQPAELEDSGVYFCASSPRGLAGGGNEQFFGPGTRLTVL.

V and J are TRBV10-3 and TRBJ2-7, with D possibly TRBD2 on 6 matching bases. The CDR3 is 13 residues long. Looked up from germline, CDR1 is ENHRY and CDR2 is SYGVKD. V gave up 6 bases and J gave up 0 bases, with 9 bases separating them. CDR3 sequence reads: CAIRSGDSYEQYF. CDR3 in DNA: TGTGCCATCAGGTCGGGAGACTCCTACGAGCAGTACTTC.

This clone has just a few counts. The J gene is TRBJ1-1, the V gene TRBV30; D is uncertain. The V end was cut by 5 bases, the J end by 3 bases, with 13 bases between. From germline, CDR1 is GTSNPN and CDR2 SVGIG (reference sequence). The CDR3 extends over 13 amino acids. CDR3 amino acids: CAWAEGFYTEAFF. The CDR3 bases are TGTGCCTGGGCGGAGGGTTTTTACACTGAAGCTTTCTTT.

This chain uses TRBV10-3 with TRBJ2-5; TRBD1 aligns across 7 bases. V lost 2 bases and J lost 2; bases outside the gene matches: 5. The CDR3 covers 15 residues. Germline-derived CDR1 and CDR2 are ENHRY and SYGVKD. CDR3 in amino acids: CAISEEGTAQETQYF. CDR3 DNA sequence: TGTGCCATCAGTGAGGAGGGGACAGCTCAAGAGACCCAGTACTTC.

This clone came up a few times. A read error may produce the germline difference seen at one junction end. V gene TRBV7-8 combines with J gene TRBJ1-4, with 10 bases that match TRBD1. Germline CDR1 and CDR2: SGHVS and FQNEAQ. CDR3 length: 15 amino acids. The CDR3 loop reads CASSSPGTGVLSPIF. The CDR3 nucleotides are TGTGCCAGCAGCTCCCCCGGGACAGGGGTCCTATCACCGATTTTT.

This clone was seen more than once but under ten times. The CDR3 nucleotides are TGTGCCATCCCTACCGATCACGGGGGCCCGAACACCGGGGAGCTGTTTTTT. It codes for CAIPTDHGGPNTGELFF. V usage is TRBV7-9 and J usage is TRBJ2-2; D assignment may be TRBD1 or TRBD2 (6 bases each). CDR3 length equals 17 residues. Germline V gene lookup returns CDR1 SEHNR and CDR2 FQNEAQ (reference sequence). Trimming removed 10 bases at V and 0 bases at J, with 21 bases between.

This clone is medium-sized (0.01 to 0.1%) in the sample. The chain uses TRBV5-4 and TRBJ2-7; TRBD2 matches at 10 bases. Per the germline V gene, CDR1 is SGHNT and CDR2 is YYREEE (reference sequence). This CDR3 has 16 residues. V shed 4 bases, J shed 4 bases, and the junction held 11 bases outside the gene matches. CDR3 nucleotide sequence: TGTGCCAGCAGCGGAGGAGCGGGAGGGCCCTCTTACGAGCAGTACTTC. This gives the protein CASSGGAGGPSYEQYF.

This clone was picked up a small number of times. V is TRBV12-1 and J is TRBJ2-5; TRBD1, the D gene given by the table, was not confirmed from the DNA. TRBV12-1 represents a pseudogene. The CDR3 sequence is 13 residues long. CDR3 in DNA: TGTGCCAGCAGCTTTCAGCAGGGAAAGACCCAGTACTTC. Amino acid sequence: CASSFQQGKTQYF.

This rearrangement joins TRBV7-9 to TRBJ1-4, with D uncertain. The V gene lost 5 bases and the J gene lost 1 base, with 5 bases spanning the gap. This CDR3 has 13 residues. CDR1 SEHNR and CDR2 FQNEAQ come from the germline V gene (reference sequence). The CDR3 nucleotides are TGTGCCAGCAGCCGGGAAACTAATGAAAAACTGTTTTTT. Translating it yields CASSRETNEKLFF.

DNA of the CDR3: TGTGCCAGCAGTCTCCGGGACAGCAGCCTCTACGAGCAGTACTTC. Its translation: CASSLRDSSLYEQYF. The chain is built from TRBV27 and TRBJ2-7, with 7 positions matching TRBD1. The CDR3 loop spans 15 amino acids. Germline CDR1 and CDR2: MNHEY and SMNVEV (reference sequence). With 5 bases clipped from V and 3 bases from J, the junction kept 10 bases outside the gene matches.

The chain combines TRBV7-9 with TRBJ2-7; D not certain. The CDR3 is 12 amino acids. Germline loops: CDR1 SEHNR, CDR2 FQNEAQ (reference sequence). V shed 5 bases and J shed 4 bases, with 9 bases lying between them. CDR3 sequence (DNA): TGTGCCAGCAGCGCGACAAGTTACGAGCAGTACTTC. Protein sequence: CASSATSYEQYF.

The rearrangement joins TRBV5-1 to TRBJ1-4; D uncertain. This CDR3 is built from 13 residues. Germline CDR1 is SGHRS and CDR2 is YFSETQ. The V and J ends lost 2 bases and 8 bases respectively, with 10 bases between them. For the CDR3, the DNA is TGCGCCAGCAGCTTCGGACCCCGAGAAAAACTGTTTTTT. This codes for CASSFGPREKLFF.

This clone has only one observation. In DNA, the CDR3 is TGTGCCAGCAGTTCGGGAGACGGCCGTCTCTATGGCTACACCTTC. This encodes CASSSGDGRLYGYTF. The chain combines TRBV27 with TRBJ1-2; no firm D call. Germline V lookup: CDR1 MNHEY, CDR2 SMNVEV (reference sequence). Between the trimmed V and J ends, which lost 4 bases and 4 bases, there was a span of 16 bases. CDR3 length: 15 amino acids.

The chain couples TRBV5-4 to TRBJ2-2; 9 bases are a match to TRBD1. With V trimmed by 0 bases and J by 1 base, 1 base remained unmatched. The length of the CDR3 is 16 residues. Germline-derived CDR1 and CDR2 are SGHNT and YYREEE (reference sequence). As DNA, the CDR3 is TGTGCCAGCAGCTTGGACAGGGGGCAGAACACCGGGGAGCTGTTTTTT. This codes for CASSLDRGQNTGELFF.

As to this clone: Other DNA sequences within the sample encode an identical CDR3. The chain has TRBV5-1 and TRBJ1-1; no clear D gene. The V and J ends lost 2 bases and 1 base respectively, with 6 bases between them. CDR1 and CDR2 (germline): SGHRS, YFSETQ. CDR3 length: 13 amino acids. The CDR3 is CASSLGSNTEAFF. The CDR3 DNA reads TGCGCCAGCAGCTTAGGGTCGAACACTGAAGCTTTCTTT.

This clone appeared a few times. V usage is TRBV10-3 and J usage is TRBJ2-2; TRBD2 aligns across 13 bases. The V gene end was trimmed by 6 bases and the J gene end by 4 bases; junction bases not matched to a gene: 8. The CDR3 sequence is 17 residues long. Germline values: CDR1 ENHRY, CDR2 SYGVKD. The CDR3 DNA is TGTGCCATCAGAGGACTAGCGGGAGCTGGAGGCACCGGGGAGCTGTTTTTT. It is translated as CAIRGLAGAGGTGELFF.

V usage is TRBV29-1 and J usage is TRBJ2-3, with D uncertain. The CDR3 covers 13 residues. V was pared by 2 bases and J by 0 bases, with 6 bases between. Per the germline V gene, CDR1 is SQVTM and CDR2 is ANQGSEA. The CDR3 DNA sequence: TGCAGCGTTGAAACCACTAGCACAGATACGCAGTATTTT. The encoded protein is CSVETTSTDTQYF.

The V and J genes are TRBV7-9 and TRBJ2-7, with TRBD2 matching 12 bases. The CDR3 consists of 19 residues. Germline CDR1 reads SEHNR; CDR2 reads FQNEAQ (reference sequence). Trimming cost V 1 base and J 9 bases; bases outside gene matches: 19. The CDR3 here is CASSLEGRLASGGAQGQYF. CDR3 in DNA: TGTGCCAGCAGCTTAGAAGGCCGGTTGGCTAGCGGGGGGGCCCAAGGGCAGTACTTC.

The chain uses TRBV9 and TRBJ2-7; 7 bases match TRBD2. The trim removed 4 bases at V and 4 bases at J, leaving 8 bases unmatched. Germline lookup yields CDR1 SGDLS and CDR2 YYNGEE. This CDR3 comprises 14 residues. The CDR3 protein is CASSPGQGGYEQYF. The CDR3, as DNA: TGTGCCAGCAGCCCTGGGCAGGGAGGGTACGAGCAGTACTTC.

The gene calls are TRBV27 and TRBJ2-5; 7 bases are shared with TRBD2. Germline V gene sequence: CDR1 MNHEY, CDR2 SMNVEV (reference sequence). The CDR3 consists of 14 residues. After removal of 2 bases from V and 5 bases from J, the junction contained 5 bases not matched to a gene. CDR3 coding DNA: TGTGCCAGCAGTTTACTCGCGGGAGTTGAGACCCAGTACTTC. It yields the protein CASSLLAGVETQYF.